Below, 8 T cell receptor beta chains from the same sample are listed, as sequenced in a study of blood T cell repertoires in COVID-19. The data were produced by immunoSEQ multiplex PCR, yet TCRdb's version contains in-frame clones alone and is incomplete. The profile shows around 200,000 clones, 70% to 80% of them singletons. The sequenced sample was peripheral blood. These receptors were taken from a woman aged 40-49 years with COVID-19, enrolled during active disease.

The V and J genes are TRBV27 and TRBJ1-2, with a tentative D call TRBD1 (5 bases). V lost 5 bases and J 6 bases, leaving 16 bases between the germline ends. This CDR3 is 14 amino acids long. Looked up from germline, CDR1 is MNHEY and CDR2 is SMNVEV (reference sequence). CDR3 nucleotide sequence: TGTGCCAGCAGTCACAGCCCGGTAGGGGATGGCTACACCTTC. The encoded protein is CASSHSPVGDGYTF.

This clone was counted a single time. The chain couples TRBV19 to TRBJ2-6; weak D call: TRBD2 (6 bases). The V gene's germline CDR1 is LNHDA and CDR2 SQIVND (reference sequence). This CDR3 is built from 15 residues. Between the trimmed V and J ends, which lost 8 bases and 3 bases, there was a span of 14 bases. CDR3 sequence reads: CASQRVSGGANVLTF. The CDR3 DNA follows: TGTGCCAGTCAGCGGGTTTCGGGTGGGGCCAACGTCCTGACTTTC.

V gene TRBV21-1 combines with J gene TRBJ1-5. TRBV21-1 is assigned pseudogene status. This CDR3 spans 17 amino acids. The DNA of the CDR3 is TGTGCCAGCAGCAAAGCGCGGGGTCTGGATAGCAATCAGCCCCAGCATTTT. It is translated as CASSKARGLDSNQPQHF.

The CDR3 region has the DNA TGTGCCAGCTCACTCAACAGGGGGCCGGGGACTGAAGCTTTCTTT. Translating gives CASSLNRGPGTEAFF. The chain is built from TRBV18 and TRBJ1-1; 9 nucleotides agree with TRBD1. V lost 4 bases, J lost 5 bases, and 8 bases stayed unmatched. The CDR3 sequence is 15 residues long. Germline V gives CDR1 KGHSH, CDR2 LQKENI.

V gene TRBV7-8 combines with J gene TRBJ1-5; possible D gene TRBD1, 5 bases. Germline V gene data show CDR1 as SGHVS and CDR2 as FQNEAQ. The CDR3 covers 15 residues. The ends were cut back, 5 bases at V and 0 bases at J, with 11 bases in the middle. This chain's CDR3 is CASSLMTASNQPQHF. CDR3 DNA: TGTGCCAGCAGCCTTATGACAGCTAGCAATCAGCCCCAGCATTTT.

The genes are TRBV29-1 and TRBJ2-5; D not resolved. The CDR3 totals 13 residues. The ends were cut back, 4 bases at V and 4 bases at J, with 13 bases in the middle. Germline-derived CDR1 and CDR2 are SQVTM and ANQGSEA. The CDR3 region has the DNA TGCAGCGTTGGGCGGCCTCTTGGAGAGACCCAGTACTTC. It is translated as CSVGRPLGETQYF.

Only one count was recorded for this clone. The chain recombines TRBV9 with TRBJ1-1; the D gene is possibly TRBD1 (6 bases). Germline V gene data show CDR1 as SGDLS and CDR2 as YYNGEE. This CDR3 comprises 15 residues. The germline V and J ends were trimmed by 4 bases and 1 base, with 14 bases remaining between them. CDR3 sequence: CASSPALQGNTEAFF. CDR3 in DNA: TGTGCCAGCAGCCCCGCCCTACAGGGGAACACTGAAGCTTTCTTT.

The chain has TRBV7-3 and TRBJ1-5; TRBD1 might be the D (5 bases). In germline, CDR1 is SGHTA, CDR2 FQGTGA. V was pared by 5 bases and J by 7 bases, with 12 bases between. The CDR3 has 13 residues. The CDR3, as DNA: TGTGCCAGCAGCCTCGGGGGGGGACAGCCCCAGCATTTT. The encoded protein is CASSLGGGQPQHF.